The rows below give T cell receptor beta chains drawn from one sample of a study of beta chain features in type 1 diabetes. The data were produced by immunoSEQ multiplex PCR, yet TCRdb's version contains in-frame clones alone and is incomplete. The sample lists nearly 350,000 clones, roughly 8% seen once, with around 0.44% in the top ten. The material sequenced was central memory CD4+ T cells from blood. Receptor source: a young woman in good health. The CDR3 runs from the conserved cysteine through the conserved F or W. The D gene is left open where the match is weak. Some rows mark clone size as missing; the rest say once, few, many or name a class of expanded clone.

V gene	D gene	clone size	J gene	CDR3 protein	CDR3 DNA
TRBV2	.	.	TRBJ1-6	CASRQTGTSNSPLHF	TGTGCCAGCCGTCAAACCGGGACCTCTAATTCACCCCTCCACTTT
TRBV7-6	TRBD2	.	TRBJ2-7	CASSSTSGAYEQYF	TGTGCCAGCAGCTCCACTAGCGGTGCCTACGAGCAGTACTTC
TRBV10-3	TRBD2	few	TRBJ2-5	CAISGSGSLETQYF	TGTGCCATCAGTGGTAGCGGGAGTTTAGAGACCCAGTACTTC
TRBV15	.	.	TRBJ1-2	CATSRDSVSQGLYGYTF	TGTGCCACCAGCAGAGATTCGGTATCGCAGGGCCTCTATGGCTACACCTTC
TRBV9	TRBD2	few	TRBJ2-1	CASSVVAGITSNEQFF	TGTGCCAGCAGCGTTGTAGCGGGAATAACGAGCAATGAGCAGTTCTTC
TRBV10-2	.	few	TRBJ2-7	CASSELYEQYF	TGCGCCAGCAGTGAGCTGTACGAGCAGTACTTC
TRBV7-3	.	many	TRBJ2-6	CASSLGDPTAGANVLTF	TGTGCCAGCAGCTTAGGGGACCCAACAGCAGGGGCCAACGTCCTGACTTTC
TRBV11-2	.	.	TRBJ2-5	CASSFVEETQYF	TGTGCCAGCAGCTTTGTAGAGGAGACCCAGTACTTC
TRBV27	.	.	TRBJ2-1	CASSWGREVANEQFF	TGTGCCAGCAGTTGGGGGCGGGAAGTTGCGAATGAGCAGTTCTTC
TRBV7-8	TRBD1	few	TRBJ2-3	CASSLVAGTGATDTQYF	TGTGCCAGCAGCTTAGTTGCCGGGACAGGGGCAACAGATACGCAGTATTTT
TRBV15	.	many	TRBJ2-5	CATSRRQETQYF	TGTGCCACCAGCAGAAGACAAGAGACCCAGTACTTC
TRBV7-2	.	.	TRBJ2-2	CASSLGIAGELFF	TGTGCCAGCAGCTTGGGGATAGCCGGGGAGCTGTTTTTT
TRBV29-1	.	few	TRBJ1-1	CSVELTKGTEAFF	TGCAGCGTTGAACTGACCAAGGGCACTGAAGCTTTCTTT
TRBV5-1	.	few	TRBJ2-7	CASSWDITYEQYF	TGCGCCAGCAGCTGGGACATCACCTACGAGCAGTACTTC
TRBV18	.	few	TRBJ2-5	CASSPPTRETQYF	TGTGCCAGCTCACCACCGACCAGGGAGACCCAGTACTTC
TRBV5-4	.	few	TRBJ2-1	CASSQAAQRLEQFF	TGTGCCAGCAGCCAGGCGGCCCAGCGGTTGGAGCAGTTCTTC
TRBV9	TRBD2	few	TRBJ2-1	CASSPTTSQSYNEQFF	TGTGCCAGCAGCCCTACGACTAGCCAGTCCTACAATGAGCAGTTCTTC
TRBV6-5	.	few	TRBJ1-3	CASRLDSLSGNTIYF	TGTGCCAGCAGACTCGACAGTCTCTCTGGAAACACCATATATTTT
TRBV11-2	TRBD1	few	TRBJ2-7	CASSPDPGTDEQYF	TGTGCCAGCAGCCCGGATCCTGGGACAGACGAGCAGTACTTC
TRBV9	TRBD2	.	TRBJ2-5	CASSFRGEGRETQYF	TGTGCCAGCAGCTTCCGGGGGGAGGGCCGTGAGACCCAGTACTTC
TRBV16	.	few	TRBJ1-1	CASSHNRAGVTEAFF	TGTGCCAGCAGCCACAACAGGGCGGGGGTCACTGAAGCTTTCTTT
TRBV9	.	few	TRBJ1-1	CASSVQGSTEAFF	TGTGCCAGCAGCGTCCAAGGTTCCACTGAAGCTTTCTTT
TRBV7-2	.	few	TRBJ2-3	CASSLVGISTDTQYF	TGTGCCAGCAGCTTAGTCGGGATAAGCACAGATACGCAGTATTTT
TRBV7-2	TRBD2	many	TRBJ2-3	CASSLGAGGLTDTQYF	TGTGCCAGCAGCTTAGGAGCGGGAGGACTCACAGATACGCAGTATTTT
TRBV7-2	.	.	TRBJ1-2	CASSSGPWRGYTF	TGTGCCAGCAGCTCCGGACCCTGGCGGGGCTACACCTTC
TRBV29-1	.	.	TRBJ1-2	CSVDGYYAGYTF	TGCAGCGTTGACGGATACTATGCGGGCTACACCTTC
TRBV5-4	.	.	TRBJ2-7	CASSTTQGGVKQYF	TGTGCCAGCAGCACCACCCAGGGTGGGGTGAAGCAGTACTTC
TRBV6-1	TRBD1	.	TRBJ2-5	CASTMGQGKETQYF	TGTGCCAGCACCATGGGACAGGGCAAAGAGACCCAGTACTTC
TRBV7-2	.	few	TRBJ1-3	CASSFDIGNTIYF	TGTGCCAGCAGCTTCGATATTGGAAACACCATATATTTT
TRBV7-6	.	.	TRBJ1-5	CASSQTSGLNQPQHF	TGTGCCAGCAGCCAGACCTCAGGGTTAAATCAGCCCCAGCATTTT
TRBV7-2	.	few	TRBJ2-7	CASSLTGLDGIEQYF	TGTGCCAGCAGCTTAACAGGGCTCGATGGGATCGAGCAGTACTTC
TRBV6-6	TRBD2	.	TRBJ2-3	CASSRTSGGSTDTQYF	TGTGCCAGCAGCCGAACTAGCGGGGGAAGCACAGATACGCAGTATTTT
TRBV7-2	.	few	TRBJ2-6	CASSFGSGANVLTF	TGTGCCAGCAGCTTTGGCTCTGGGGCCAACGTCCTGACTTTC
TRBV19	.	.	TRBJ1-4	CASSADPGPGVLARKLFF	TGTGCCAGTAGTGCGGATCCGGGACCGGGGGTGTTGGCGCGGAAACTGTTTTTT
TRBV10-2	.	few	TRBJ1-2	CASSESEAYGYTF	TGCGCCAGCAGTGAGTCTGAGGCCTATGGCTACACCTTC
TRBV15	TRBD2	few	TRBJ2-1	CATSRPVTSGRDIYNEQFF	TGTGCCACCAGCAGACCGGTGACTAGCGGGAGGGATATCTACAATGAGCAGTTCTTC
TRBV27	.	few	TRBJ2-7	CASSITHGTYEQYF	TGTGCCAGCAGCATAACTCACGGGACCTACGAGCAGTACTTC
TRBV9	.	.	TRBJ1-4	CASSAATASNEKLFF	TGTGCCAGCAGCGCCGCGACAGCCTCTAATGAAAAACTGTTTTTT
TRBV27	.	.	TRBJ2-7	CASSLAGGGYYEQYF	TGTGCCAGCAGTTTAGCGGGCGGGGGCTACTACGAGCAGTACTTC
TRBV29-1	TRBD2	few	TRBJ2-6	CSVEDWEWTSVPSGANVLTF	TGCAGCGTTGAAGATTGGGAGTGGACTAGCGTCCCCTCTGGGGCCAACGTCCTGACTTTC
TRBV7-8	TRBD2	few	TRBJ2-1	CASSLGSSGRTNNEQFF	TGTGCCAGCAGCTTAGGCTCTAGCGGGAGGACAAACAATGAGCAGTTCTTC
TRBV5-6	.	few	TRBJ1-4	CASSLARIDREKLFF	TGTGCCAGCAGCTTGGCCCGGATCGACCGGGAAAAACTGTTTTTT
TRBV7-9	.	.	TRBJ2-7	CASSLGEMGYEQYF	TGTGCCAGCAGCTTAGGCGAGATGGGGTACGAGCAGTACTTC
TRBV7-2	.	few	TRBJ2-3	CASSLSVRDTQYF	TGTGCCAGCAGCCTGAGTGTCCGGGATACGCAGTATTTT
TRBV25-1	.	few	TRBJ2-1	CASSETFRFYEQFF	TGTGCCAGCAGTGAAACATTCCGGTTCTATGAGCAGTTCTTC
TRBV2	.	.	TRBJ2-5	CASGEKNQETQYF	TGTGCCAGCGGGGAGAAAAACCAAGAGACCCAGTACTTC
TRBV7-2	TRBD1	few	TRBJ2-2	CASSLGQGGTGELFF	TGTGCCAGCAGCTTAGGACAGGGGGGCACCGGGGAGCTGTTTTTT
TRBV27	.	many	TRBJ2-6	CASSPDRRGSGANVLTF	TGTGCCAGCAGCCCGGACAGGAGGGGCTCTGGGGCCAACGTCCTGACTTTC
TRBV7-8	.	.	TRBJ2-5	CASSSTPGLRAETQYF	TGTGCCAGCAGCTCGACCCCGGGCCTGCGGGCGGAGACCCAGTACTTC
TRBV7-2	.	few	TRBJ2-3	CASSPISDTQYF	TGTGCCAGCAGCCCCATCTCAGATACGCAGTATTTT
TRBV21-1	.	.	TRBJ2-7	CASRPEGKYFEQYF	TGTGCCAGCCGACCGGAGGGGAAGTACTTCGAGCAGTACTTC
TRBV2	.	many	TRBJ2-1	CASSEKIEQFF	TGTGCCAGCAGTGAAAAGATTGAGCAGTTCTTC
TRBV7-8	.	few	TRBJ1-1	CASSLGKANTEAFF	TGTGCCAGCAGCTTAGGAAAGGCGAACACTGAAGCTTTCTTT
TRBV10-3	.	.	TRBJ2-7	CAISMTSSGTISYEQYF	TGTGCCATCAGCATGACCAGCTCCGGGACAATCTCCTACGAGCAGTACTTC
TRBV5-1	.	few	TRBJ2-1	CASSLGIATISYNEQFF	TGCGCCAGCAGCTTGGGAATTGCGACAATCTCCTACAATGAGCAGTTCTTC
TRBV7-2	TRBD2	few	TRBJ2-6	CASKWTSAGANVLTF	TGTGCCAGCAAATGGACTAGCGCTGGGGCCAACGTCCTGACTTTC
TRBV6-5	.	few	TRBJ2-1	CASRLDSDNEQFF	TGTGCCAGCAGACTGGACTCAGACAATGAGCAGTTCTTC
TRBV5-1	.	.	TRBJ2-1	CASSLRGYNEQFF	TGCGCCAGCAGCTTGAGGGGCTACAATGAGCAGTTCTTC